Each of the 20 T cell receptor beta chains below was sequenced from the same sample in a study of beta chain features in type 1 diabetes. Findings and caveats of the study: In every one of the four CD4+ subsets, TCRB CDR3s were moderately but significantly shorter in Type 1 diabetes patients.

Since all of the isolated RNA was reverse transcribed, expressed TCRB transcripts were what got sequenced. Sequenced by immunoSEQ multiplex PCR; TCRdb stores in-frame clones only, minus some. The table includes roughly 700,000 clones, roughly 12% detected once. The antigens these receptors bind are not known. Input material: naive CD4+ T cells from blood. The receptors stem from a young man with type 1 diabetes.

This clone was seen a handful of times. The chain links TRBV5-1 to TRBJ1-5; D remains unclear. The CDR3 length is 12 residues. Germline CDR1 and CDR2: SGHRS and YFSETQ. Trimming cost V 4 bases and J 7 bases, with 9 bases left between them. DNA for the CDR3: TGCGCCAGCAGCGCCAACGGCCAGCCCCAGCATTTT. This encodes CASSANGQPQHF. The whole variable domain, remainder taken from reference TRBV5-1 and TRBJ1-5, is KAGVTQTPRYLIKTRGQQVTLSCSPISGHRSVSWYQQTPGQGLQFLFEYFSETQRNKGNFPGRFSGRQFSNSRSEMNVSTLELGDSALYLCASSANGQPQHFGDGTRLSIL.

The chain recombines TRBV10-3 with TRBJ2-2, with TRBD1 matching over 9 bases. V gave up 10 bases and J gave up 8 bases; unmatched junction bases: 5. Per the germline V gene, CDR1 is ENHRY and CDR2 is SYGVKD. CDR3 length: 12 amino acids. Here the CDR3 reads CATWTGEGELFF. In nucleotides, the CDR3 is TGTGCCACCTGGACAGGGGAAGGGGAGCTGTTTTTT.

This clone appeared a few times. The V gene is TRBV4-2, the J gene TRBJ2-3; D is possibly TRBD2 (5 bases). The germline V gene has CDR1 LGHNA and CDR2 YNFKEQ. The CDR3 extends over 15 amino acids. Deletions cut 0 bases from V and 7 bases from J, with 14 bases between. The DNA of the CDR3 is TGTGCCAGCAGCCAAGAGCGGGCCTCGGGGTATACGCAGTATTTT. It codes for CASSQERASGYTQYF.

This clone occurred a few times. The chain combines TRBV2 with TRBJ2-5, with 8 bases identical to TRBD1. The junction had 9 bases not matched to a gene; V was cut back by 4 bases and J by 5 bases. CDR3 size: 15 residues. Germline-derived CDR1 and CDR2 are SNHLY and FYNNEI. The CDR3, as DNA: TGTGCCAGCAGTGCGCAGGGGGCCGCCGTGGAGACCCAGTACTTC. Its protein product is CASSAQGAAVETQYF.

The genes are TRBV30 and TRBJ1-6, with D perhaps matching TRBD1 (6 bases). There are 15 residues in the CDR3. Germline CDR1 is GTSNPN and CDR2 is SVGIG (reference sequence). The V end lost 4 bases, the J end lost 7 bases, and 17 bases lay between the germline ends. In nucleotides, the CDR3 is TGTGCCTGGAACCTACAGGGTGCGGGCAATTCACCCCTCCACTTT. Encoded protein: CAWNLQGAGNSPLHF.

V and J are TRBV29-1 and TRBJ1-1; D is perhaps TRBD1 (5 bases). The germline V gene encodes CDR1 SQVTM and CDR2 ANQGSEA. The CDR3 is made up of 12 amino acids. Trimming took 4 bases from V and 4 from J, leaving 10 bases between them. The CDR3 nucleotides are TGCAGCGTTGCCCCAGGGTTCACTGAAGCTTTCTTT. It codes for CSVAPGFTEAFF.

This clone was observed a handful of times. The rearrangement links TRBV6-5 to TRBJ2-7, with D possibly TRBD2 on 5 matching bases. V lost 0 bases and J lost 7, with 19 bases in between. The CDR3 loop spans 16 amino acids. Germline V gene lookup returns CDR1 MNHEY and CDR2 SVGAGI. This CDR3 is CASSYSTTLEIGEQYF. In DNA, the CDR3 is TGTGCCAGCAGTTACTCGACTACGCTAGAAATCGGGGAGCAGTACTTC.

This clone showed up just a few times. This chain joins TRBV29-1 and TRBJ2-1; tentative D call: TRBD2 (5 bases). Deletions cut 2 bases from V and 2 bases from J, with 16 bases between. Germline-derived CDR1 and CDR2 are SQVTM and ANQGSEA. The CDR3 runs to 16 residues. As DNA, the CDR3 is TGCAGCGTTGAAACTCCGGGCGGAGGACCCTACAATGAGCAGTTCTTC. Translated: CSVETPGGGPYNEQFF.

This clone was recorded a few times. The CDR3, as DNA: TGTGCCAGCCGGTTTGTCGGTGACGGCACTGAAGCTTTCTTT. This translates into CASRFVGDGTEAFF. The chain links TRBV2 to TRBJ1-1; D is undetermined. Trimming removed 8 bases at V and 4 bases at J, with 17 bases between. Germline CDR1 is SNHLY and CDR2 is FYNNEI. This CDR3 is 14 amino acids long. Variable domain in full (rest from reference TRBV2 and TRBJ1-1): EPEVTQTPSHQVTQMGQEVILRCVPISNHLYFYWYRQILGQKVEFLVSFYNNEISEKSEIFDDQFSVERPDGSNFTLKIRSTKLEDSAMYFCASRFVGDGTEAFFGQGTRLTVV.

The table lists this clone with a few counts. The CDR3 here is CASSLDRSNTEAFF. The CDR3 region has the DNA TGTGCCAGCAGCTTAGACAGGTCGAACACTGAAGCTTTCTTT. The rearrangement uses TRBV7-9 and TRBJ1-1; D may be TRBD1 (5 bases). The CDR3 runs to 14 residues. V lost 1 base and J 1 base, leaving 7 bases between the germline ends. Germline loops: CDR1 SEHNR, CDR2 FQNEAQ (reference sequence).

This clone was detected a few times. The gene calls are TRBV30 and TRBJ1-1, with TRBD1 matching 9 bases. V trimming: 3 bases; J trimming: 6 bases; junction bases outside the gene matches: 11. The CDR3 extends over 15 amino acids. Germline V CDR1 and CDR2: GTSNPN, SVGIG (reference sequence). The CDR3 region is CAWSALGQGGPEAFF. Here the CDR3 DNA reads TGTGCCTGGAGCGCCCTGGGACAGGGCGGCCCTGAAGCTTTCTTT.

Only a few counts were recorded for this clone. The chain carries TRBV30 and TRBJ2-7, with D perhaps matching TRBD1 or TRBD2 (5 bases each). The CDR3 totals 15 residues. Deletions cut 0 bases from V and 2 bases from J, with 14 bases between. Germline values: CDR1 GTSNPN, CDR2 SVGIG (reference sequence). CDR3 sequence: CAWSVGAGTPYEQYF. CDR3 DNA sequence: TGTGCCTGGAGTGTAGGGGCAGGGACCCCCTACGAGCAGTACTTC.

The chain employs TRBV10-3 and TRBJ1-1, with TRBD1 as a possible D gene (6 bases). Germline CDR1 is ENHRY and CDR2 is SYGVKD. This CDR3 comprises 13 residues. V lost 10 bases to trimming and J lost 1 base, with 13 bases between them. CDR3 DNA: TGTGCCACCTTATCGGGACAGAACACTGAAGCTTTCTTT. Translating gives CATLSGQNTEAFF.

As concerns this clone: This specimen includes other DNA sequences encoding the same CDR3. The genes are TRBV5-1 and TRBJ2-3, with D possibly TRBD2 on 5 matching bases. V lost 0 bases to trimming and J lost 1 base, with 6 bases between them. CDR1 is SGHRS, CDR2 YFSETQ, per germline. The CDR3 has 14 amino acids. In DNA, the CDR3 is TGCGCCAGCAGCTTGGGGGGAGGCACAGATACGCAGTATTTT. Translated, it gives CASSLGGGTDTQYF.

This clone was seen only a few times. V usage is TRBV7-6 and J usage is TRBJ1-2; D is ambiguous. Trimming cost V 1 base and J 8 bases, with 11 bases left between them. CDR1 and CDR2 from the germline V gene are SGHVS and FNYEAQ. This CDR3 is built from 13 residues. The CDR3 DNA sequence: TGTGCCAGCAGCTTAGGCCCACACGGGGGCTACACCTTC. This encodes CASSLGPHGGYTF.

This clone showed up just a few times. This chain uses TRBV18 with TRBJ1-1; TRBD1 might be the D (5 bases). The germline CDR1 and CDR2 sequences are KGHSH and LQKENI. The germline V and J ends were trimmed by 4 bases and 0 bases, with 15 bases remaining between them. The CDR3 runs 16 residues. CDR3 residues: CASSLWDGKLNTEAFF. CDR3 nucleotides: TGTGCCAGCTCACTATGGGACGGGAAACTGAACACTGAAGCTTTCTTT.

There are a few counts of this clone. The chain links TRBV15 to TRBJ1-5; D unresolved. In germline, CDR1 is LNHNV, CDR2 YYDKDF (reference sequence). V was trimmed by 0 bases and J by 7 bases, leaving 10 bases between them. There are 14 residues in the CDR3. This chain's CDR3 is CATSRDFDGQPQHF. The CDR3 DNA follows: TGTGCCACCAGCAGAGATTTTGACGGGCAGCCCCAGCATTTT.

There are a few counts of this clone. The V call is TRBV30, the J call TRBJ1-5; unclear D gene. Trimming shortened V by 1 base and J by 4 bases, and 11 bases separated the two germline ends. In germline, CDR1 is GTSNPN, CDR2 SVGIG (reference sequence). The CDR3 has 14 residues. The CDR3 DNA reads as TGTGCCTGGAGTGAAGGAAGATTGAATCAGCCCCAGCATTTT. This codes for CAWSEGRLNQPQHF. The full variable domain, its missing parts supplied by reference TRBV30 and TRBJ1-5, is SQTIHQWPATLVQPVGSPLSLECTVEGTSNPNLYWYRQAAGRGLQLLFYSVGIGQISSEVPQNLSASRPQDRQFILSSKKLLLSDSGFYLCAWSEGRLNQPQHFGDGTRLSIL.

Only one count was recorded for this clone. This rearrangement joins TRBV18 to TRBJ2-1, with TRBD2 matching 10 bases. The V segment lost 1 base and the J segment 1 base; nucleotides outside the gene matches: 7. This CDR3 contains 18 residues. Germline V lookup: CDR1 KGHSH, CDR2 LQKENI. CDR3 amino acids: CASSPRISGGPSYNEQFF. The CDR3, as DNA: TGTGCCAGCTCACCACGGATTAGCGGGGGGCCTTCCTACAATGAGCAGTTCTTC.

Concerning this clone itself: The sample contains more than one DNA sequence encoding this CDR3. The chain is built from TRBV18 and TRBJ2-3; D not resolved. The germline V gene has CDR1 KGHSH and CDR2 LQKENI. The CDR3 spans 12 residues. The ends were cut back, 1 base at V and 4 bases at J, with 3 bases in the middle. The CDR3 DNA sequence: TGTGCCAGCTCACCACTCGCAGATACGCAGTATTTT. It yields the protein CASSPLADTQYF. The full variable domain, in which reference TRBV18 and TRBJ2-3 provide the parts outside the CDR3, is NAGVMQNPRHLVRRRGQEARLRCSPMKGHSHVYWYRQLPEEGLKFMVYLQKENIIDESGMPKERFSAEFPKEGPSILRIQQVVRGDSAAYFCASSPLADTQYFGPGTRLTVL.